A selection of T cell receptor beta chains follows, all from one sample in a study of cytomegalovirus exposure and HLA in healthy donors. The assay was immunoSEQ multiplex PCR, and TCRdb's table has in-frame clones only and misses some. Among roughly 150,000 clones listed, 82% were seen once. Material: PBMCs. The receptors originated from a woman in her forties or fifties in good health and CMV-seropositive. Each CDR3 is given with its conserved first and last residue. D genes are given only for firm matches. A row's size may be missing; if present it is once, few, many or a size class.

d_gene,j_gene,v_gene,abundance,CDR3aa,CDR3nt
TRBD2,TRBJ2-1,TRBV2,.,CASSAGTSGWVYNEQFF,TGTGCCAGCAGCGCCGGGACTAGCGGGTGGGTCTACAATGAGCAGTTCTTC
.,TRBJ2-7,TRBV7-9,.,CASSLSNGQLEQYF,TGTGCCAGCAGCTTGTCCAATGGACAACTCGAGCAGTACTTC
TRBD1,TRBJ1-5,TRBV7-9,.,CASSSEGAIVWNQPQHF,TGTGCCAGCAGCTCCGAGGGGGCGATAGTTTGGAATCAGCCCCAGCATTTT
.,TRBJ2-1,TRBV7-2,once,CASSLEGVPNEQFF,TGTGCCAGCAGCTTAGAGGGGGTCCCCAATGAGCAGTTCTTC
TRBD1,TRBJ2-4,TRBV9,.,CASSPPTGTKNIQYF,TGTGCCAGCAGCCCTCCGACAGGGACCAAAAACATTCAGTACTTC
TRBD1,TRBJ2-7,TRBV13,.,CASSSRRDRVYEQYF,TGTGCCAGCAGCTCCCGGCGGGACAGGGTTTACGAGCAGTACTTC
TRBD1,TRBJ1-6,TRBV29-1,once,CSVRVDRGGSPLHF,TGCAGCGTTCGTGTAGACAGGGGAGGATCACCCCTCCACTTT
TRBD1,TRBJ1-2,TRBV6-5,.,CASRYVDRGRGGYTF,TGTGCCAGCAGATACGTGGACAGGGGAAGAGGTGGCTACACCTTC
TRBD1,TRBJ1-2,TRBV4-3,.,CASSQEVHRGDGYTF,TGCGCCAGCAGCCAAGAAGTCCACAGGGGAGATGGCTACACCTTC
TRBD1,TRBJ1-1,TRBV12-5,.,CASGLNRGQEAFF,TGTGCTAGTGGTCTGAATAGGGGGCAAGAAGCTTTCTTT
.,TRBJ2-3,TRBV4-3,.,CASSPLLAADTQYF,TGCGCCAGCAGCCCGCTCCTTGCGGCGGATACGCAGTATTTT
.,TRBJ2-2,TRBV7-2,.,CASSLRQDRTGELFF,TGTGCCAGCAGCCTTCGACAGGACCGTACCGGGGAGCTGTTTTTT
TRBD1,TRBJ1-5,TRBV7-9,once,CASSTGGGSQPQHF,TGTGCCAGCAGCACAGGGGGAGGGTCTCAGCCCCAGCATTTT
.,TRBJ2-1,TRBV7-2,.,CASSGGGGARLPHEQFF,TGTGCCAGCAGCGGGGGAGGGGGGGCCAGGCTCCCGCATGAGCAGTTCTTC
TRBD1,TRBJ1-1,TRBV7-2,few,CASSSYRGVTEAFF,TGTGCCAGCAGCTCATACAGGGGGGTCACTGAAGCTTTCTTT
TRBD1,TRBJ1-1,TRBV18,.,CASSPNSGTGGTEAFF,TGTGCCAGCTCACCAAATTCGGGGACAGGGGGGACTGAAGCTTTCTTT
TRBD2,TRBJ2-7,TRBV28,.,CASSGGREQYF,TGTGCCAGCAGTGGCGGGAGAGAGCAGTACTTC
TRBD2,TRBJ2-7,TRBV5-4,.,CASSTERGSSYEQYF,TGTGCCAGCAGCACAGAGCGGGGGAGCTCCTACGAGCAGTACTTC
.,TRBJ1-1,TRBV7-6,few,CASSPVAGTEAFF,TGTGCCAGCAGCCCCGTCGCGGGCACTGAAGCTTTCTTT
TRBD2,TRBJ2-6,TRBV27,.,CASRSSGVGANVLTF,TGTGCCAGCAGATCGAGCGGGGTCGGGGCCAACGTCCTGACTTTC
.,TRBJ2-3,TRBV27,.,CASSRRKEPPTDTQYF,TGTGCCAGCAGCCGGCGAAAGGAGCCCCCCACAGATACGCAGTATTTT
.,TRBJ2-7,TRBV7-9,.,CASSLTQGPYEQYF,TGTGCCAGCAGCTTAACCCAGGGGCCCTACGAGCAGTACTTC
TRBD1,TRBJ1-4,TRBV18,.,CASSPLKTGGGEKLFF,TGTGCCAGCTCACCGCTTAAAACAGGGGGCGGTGAAAAACTGTTTTTT
.,TRBJ1-4,TRBV7-9,.,CASRPEGGLEKLFF,TGTGCCAGCAGACCCGAAGGAGGGCTGGAAAAACTGTTTTTT
.,TRBJ1-2,TRBV2,.,CASSETAELNGYTF,TGTGCCAGCAGTGAAACGGCAGAACTAAATGGCTACACCTTC
TRBD1,TRBJ1-4,TRBV10-2,few,CASSEGIGTVGKLFF,TGCGCCAGCAGTGAGGGTATTGGGACAGTGGGAAAACTGTTTTTT
TRBD1,TRBJ2-7,TRBV2,.,CASRARDSSSYEQYF,TGTGCCAGCAGGGCCCGGGACAGCAGCTCCTACGAGCAGTACTTC
TRBD1,TRBJ1-4,TRBV6-1,once,CASSLTGASNEKLFF,TGTGCCAGCAGTTTAACAGGGGCTTCTAATGAAAAACTGTTTTTT
TRBD1,TRBJ1-3,TRBV28,.,CASSGQLSGNTIYF,TGTGCCAGTTCGGGACAGCTCTCTGGAAACACCATATATTTT
.,TRBJ1-1,TRBV4-3,.,CASSKSRQSTEAFF,TGCGCCAGCAGCAAGAGTCGACAGAGCACTGAAGCTTTCTTT
.,TRBJ1-1,TRBV6-6,.,CASLIPTGNTEAFF,TGTGCCAGCTTAATACCGACGGGGAACACTGAAGCTTTCTTT
TRBD1,TRBJ1-2,TRBV11-2,.,CASSQETGGGYTF,TGTGCCAGCAGCCAAGAAACAGGGGGAGGCTACACCTTC
.,TRBJ2-7,TRBV19,.,CASSIIGGQPSYEQYF,TGTGCCAGTAGTATAATCGGCGGTCAACCCTCCTACGAGCAGTACTTC
TRBD2,TRBJ2-1,TRBV2,.,CASLAGGPVNEQFF,TGTGCCAGCCTTGCGGGGGGGCCAGTCAATGAGCAGTTCTTC
TRBD2,TRBJ2-3,TRBV5-8,few,CASSPLAGGLGDTQYF,TGTGCCAGCAGCCCATTAGCGGGGGGGCTTGGAGATACGCAGTATTTT
TRBD2,TRBJ2-7,TRBV6-5,.,CASSYSVAGVSYEQYF,TGTGCCAGCAGTTACTCGGTCGCGGGAGTCTCCTACGAGCAGTACTTC
.,TRBJ1-3,TRBV7-9,.,CASSDRKAGNTIYF,TGTGCCAGCTCCGACAGAAAGGCTGGAAACACCATATATTTT
.,TRBJ1-6,TRBV21-1,.,CASSNFSGNHHYNSPLHF,TGTGCCAGCAGCAATTTTTCAGGGAATCACCACTATAATTCACCCCTCCACTTT
.,TRBJ2-6,TRBV29-1,.,CSVELESGANVLTF,TGCAGCGTTGAGTTGGAGTCTGGGGCCAACGTCCTGACTTTC
TRBD2,TRBJ2-3,TRBV7-9,.,CASSAPPGLAGAMDTQYF,TGTGCCAGCAGCGCCCCCCCGGGACTAGCGGGGGCAATGGATACGCAGTATTTT
.,TRBJ1-4,TRBV25-1,medium-sized,CASSAQGRGEKLFF,TGTGCCAGCAGTGCCCAGGGGAGGGGTGAAAAACTGTTTTTT
.,TRBJ2-3,TRBV6-5,.,CASSLVGGTDTQYF,TGTGCCAGCAGCCTGGTTGGAGGCACAGATACGCAGTATTTT
.,TRBJ1-6,TRBV30,.,CAWSDGIHSPLHF,TGTGCCTGGAGCGACGGGATTCATTCACCCCTCCACTTT
.,TRBJ1-2,TRBV21-1,.,CASSVSGQGANGYTF,TGTGCCAGCAGCGTTTCGGGACAGGGGGCAAATGGCTACACCTTC
.,TRBJ1-2,TRBV6-5,.,CASRRGGMGAHGYTF,TGTGCCAGCAGACGCGGGGGAATGGGGGCTCACGGCTACACCTTC
.,TRBJ1-5,TRBV30,.,CAWSTTHSNQPQHF,TGTGCCTGGAGTACAACACATAGCAATCAGCCCCAGCATTTT
.,TRBJ2-3,TRBV2,.,CASSENGGADTQYF,TGTGCCAGCAGTGAAAACGGGGGAGCAGATACGCAGTATTTT
.,TRBJ1-4,TRBV5-3,.,CARSLLLSDRDILMVEEKLFF,TGTGCCAGAAGCTTGCTCTTATCGGACCGGGACATTCTCATGGTCGAGGAAAAACTGTTTTTT
.,TRBJ1-4,TRBV15,.,CATQGLLNEKLFF,TGTGCCACACAGGGTTTATTAAATGAAAAACTGTTTTTT
.,TRBJ2-7,TRBV10-2,.,CASSGQSYEQYF,TGCGCCAGCAGTGGACAGTCCTACGAGCAGTACTTC
.,TRBJ1-2,TRBV2,.,CASRERQYYGYTF,TGTGCCAGCAGAGAACGACAGTATTATGGCTACACCTTC
TRBD2,TRBJ2-7,TRBV29-1,.,CSVVSGGAGEQYF,TGCAGCGTTGTGAGCGGGGGGGCCGGTGAGCAGTACTTC
.,TRBJ1-2,TRBV5-4,once,CASSWYSGNYGYTF,TGTGCCAGCAGCTGGTATTCAGGGAACTATGGCTACACCTTC
TRBD1,TRBJ1-1,TRBV29-1,.,CSARTGPEAFF,TGCAGCGCCCGGACAGGCCCTGAAGCTTTCTTT
TRBD1,TRBJ2-7,TRBV7-6,.,CASSRGQGNYEQYF,TGTGCCAGCAGCCGGGGACAGGGGAACTACGAGCAGTACTTC